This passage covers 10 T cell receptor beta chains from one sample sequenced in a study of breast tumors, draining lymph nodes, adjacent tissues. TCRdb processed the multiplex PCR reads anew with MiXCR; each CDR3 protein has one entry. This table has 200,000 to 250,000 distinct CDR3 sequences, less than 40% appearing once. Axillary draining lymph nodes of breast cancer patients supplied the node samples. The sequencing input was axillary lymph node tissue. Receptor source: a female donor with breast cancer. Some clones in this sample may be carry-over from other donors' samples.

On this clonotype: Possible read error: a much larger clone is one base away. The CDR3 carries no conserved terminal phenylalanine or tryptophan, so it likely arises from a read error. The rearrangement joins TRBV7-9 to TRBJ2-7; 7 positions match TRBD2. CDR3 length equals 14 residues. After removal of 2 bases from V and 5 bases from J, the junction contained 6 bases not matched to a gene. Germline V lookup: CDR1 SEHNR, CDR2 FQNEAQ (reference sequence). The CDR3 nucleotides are TGTGCCAGCAGCTTAAGTAGGGGAGGGGACGAGCAGTACCTC. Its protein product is CASSLSRGGDEQYL.

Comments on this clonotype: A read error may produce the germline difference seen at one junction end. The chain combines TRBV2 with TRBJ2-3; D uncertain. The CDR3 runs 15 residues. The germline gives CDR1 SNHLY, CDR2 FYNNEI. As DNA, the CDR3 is TGTGCCAGCAGTGAAGCGGAGAGTAGCACAGATCCGCAGTATTTT. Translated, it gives CASSEAESSTDPQYF.

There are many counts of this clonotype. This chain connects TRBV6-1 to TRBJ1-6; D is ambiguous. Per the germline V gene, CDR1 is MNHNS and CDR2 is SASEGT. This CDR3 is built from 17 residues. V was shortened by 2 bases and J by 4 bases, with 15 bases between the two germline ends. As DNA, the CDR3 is TGTGCCAGCAGTGAATTCGGTACCGCTAAGTATAATTCACCCCTCCACTTT. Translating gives CASSEFGTAKYNSPLHF.

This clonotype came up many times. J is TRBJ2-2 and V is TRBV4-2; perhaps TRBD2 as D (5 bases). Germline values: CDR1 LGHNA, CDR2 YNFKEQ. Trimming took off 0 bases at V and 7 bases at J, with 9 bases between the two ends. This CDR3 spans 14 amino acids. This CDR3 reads CASSQESGSGELFF. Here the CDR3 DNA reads TGTGCCAGCAGCCAAGAATCGGGGAGCGGGGAGCTGTTTTTT.

DNA for the CDR3: TGTGCCAGCAGCGTAGCGGGACAGATTAGATATGGCTACACCTTC. Translated: CASSVAGQIRYGYTF. The chain employs TRBV9 and TRBJ1-2; 7 nucleotides align to TRBD1. This CDR3 spans 15 amino acids. In germline, CDR1 is SGDLS, CDR2 YYNGEE. V trimming: 0 bases; J trimming: 5 bases; junction bases outside the gene matches: 7.

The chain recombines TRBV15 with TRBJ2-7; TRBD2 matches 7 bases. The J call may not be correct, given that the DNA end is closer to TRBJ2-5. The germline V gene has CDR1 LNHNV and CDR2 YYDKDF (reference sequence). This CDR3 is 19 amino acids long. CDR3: CATSRDPGQGLSRGETQYF. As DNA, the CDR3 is TGTGCCACCAGCAGAGATCCGGGGCAGGGACTATCTAGAGGAGAGACCCAGTACTTC.

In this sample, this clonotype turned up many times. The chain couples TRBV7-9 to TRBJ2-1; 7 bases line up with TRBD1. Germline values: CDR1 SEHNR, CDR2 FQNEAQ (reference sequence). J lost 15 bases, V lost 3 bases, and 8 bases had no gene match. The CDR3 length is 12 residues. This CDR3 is CASSFADRELFF. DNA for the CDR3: TGTGCCAGCAGCTTCGCTGACAGGGAACTGTTCTTC.

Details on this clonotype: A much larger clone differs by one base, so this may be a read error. The CDR3 sequence is CASSLVWDHSYEQHF. In nucleotides, the CDR3 is TGTGCCAGCAGCTTAGTGTGGGACCATTCTTACGAGCAGCACTTC. The chain joins TRBV7-9 to TRBJ2-7, with D perhaps matching TRBD1 or TRBD2 (5 bases each). CDR1 is SEHNR and CDR2 is FQNEAQ in the germline V gene (reference sequence). This CDR3 is 15 amino acids long.

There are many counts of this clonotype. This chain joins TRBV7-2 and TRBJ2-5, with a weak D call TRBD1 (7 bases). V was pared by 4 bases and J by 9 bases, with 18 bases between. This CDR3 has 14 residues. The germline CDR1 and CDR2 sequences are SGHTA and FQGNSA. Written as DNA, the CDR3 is TGTGCCAGCAGCTCAGGGGGGCTAGCGAGGCCCCAGTACTTC. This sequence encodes CASSSGGLARPQYF.

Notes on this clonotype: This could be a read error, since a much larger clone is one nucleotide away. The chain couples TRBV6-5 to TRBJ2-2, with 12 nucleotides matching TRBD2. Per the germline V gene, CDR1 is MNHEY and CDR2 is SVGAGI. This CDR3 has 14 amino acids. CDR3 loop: CAIKGLAGPGELLF. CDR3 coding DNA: TGTGCCATCAAAGGACTAGCGGGGCCCGGGGAGCTGCTTTTT.